Listed below are T cell receptor beta chains from one sample, sequenced in a study of cytomegalovirus exposure and HLA in healthy donors. The protocol was immunoSEQ multiplex PCR, while the TCRdb copy is restricted to in-frame clones and leaves out a portion. The sample records about 160,000 clones, 60% to 80% being singletons. The sequenced sample was PBMCs. These receptors all stem from a woman aged 45-60 years in good health and CMV-seropositive. The CDR3 runs from the conserved cysteine through the conserved F or W. Fields, in order: V gene, D gene, clone size, J gene, CDR3 protein, CDR3 DNA. D genes are given only for firm matches. Part of the rows lack a size; the others show once, few, many or a class for expanded clones.

V gene: TRBV14
D gene: TRBD1
clone size: NA
J gene: TRBJ1-5
CDR3 protein: CASSPRGQGVDNQPQHF
CDR3 DNA: TGTGCCAGCAGCCCACGGGGGCAGGGGGTAGACAATCAGCCCCAGCATTTT

V gene: TRBV19
D gene: TRBD1
clone size: NA
J gene: TRBJ1-1
CDR3 protein: CASRAGTVNTEAFF
CDR3 DNA: TGTGCCAGCCGGGCCGGGACAGTGAACACTGAAGCTTTCTTT

V gene: TRBV30
D gene: NA
clone size: NA
J gene: TRBJ2-7
CDR3 protein: CAWSIQVGAYEQYF
CDR3 DNA: TGTGCCTGGAGCATACAAGTAGGGGCCTACGAGCAGTACTTC

V gene: TRBV11-2
D gene: TRBD1
clone size: NA
J gene: TRBJ1-5
CDR3 protein: CASSAGGGQPQHF
CDR3 DNA: TGTGCCAGCAGCGCAGGGGGCGGGCAGCCCCAGCATTTT

V gene: TRBV4-1
D gene: NA
clone size: NA
J gene: TRBJ2-7
CDR3 protein: CASSVGEVRNEQYF
CDR3 DNA: TGCGCCAGCAGCGTGGGGGAGGTGAGAAACGAGCAGTACTTC

V gene: TRBV28
D gene: NA
clone size: NA
J gene: TRBJ2-7
CDR3 protein: CASRAGQSYEQYF
CDR3 DNA: TGTGCCAGCAGGGCGGGGCAGTCCTACGAGCAGTACTTC

V gene: TRBV19
D gene: NA
clone size: NA
J gene: TRBJ1-1
CDR3 protein: CASSIDRANTEAFF
CDR3 DNA: TGTGCCAGTAGTATAGACAGGGCGAACACTGAAGCTTTCTTT

V gene: TRBV19
D gene: TRBD1
clone size: NA
J gene: TRBJ2-7
CDR3 protein: CASSITGDRVGEQYF
CDR3 DNA: TGTGCCAGTAGTATAACGGGGGACAGGGTCGGCGAGCAGTACTTC

V gene: TRBV2
D gene: NA
clone size: NA
J gene: TRBJ2-5
CDR3 protein: CASSGGSGQETQYF
CDR3 DNA: TGTGCCAGCAGTGGGGGCTCGGGCCAAGAGACCCAGTACTTC

V gene: TRBV2
D gene: NA
clone size: NA
J gene: TRBJ1-1
CDR3 protein: CASSKRSRNTEAFF
CDR3 DNA: TGTGCCAGCAGTAAACGCTCGAGGAACACTGAAGCTTTCTTT

V gene: TRBV6-5
D gene: NA
clone size: NA
J gene: TRBJ1-6
CDR3 protein: CASRPFSYNSPLHF
CDR3 DNA: TGTGCCAGCCGTCCCTTCTCCTATAATTCACCCCTCCACTTT

V gene: TRBV7-9
D gene: TRBD2
clone size: NA
J gene: TRBJ2-3
CDR3 protein: CASSLGLPTDTQYF
CDR3 DNA: TGTGCCAGCAGCTTGGGACTACCCACAGATACGCAGTATTTT

V gene: TRBV9
D gene: NA
clone size: few
J gene: TRBJ2-2
CDR3 protein: CASSVDFGQNTGELFF
CDR3 DNA: TGTGCCAGCAGCGTAGATTTTGGACAGAACACCGGGGAGCTGTTTTTT

V gene: TRBV5-1
D gene: NA
clone size: few
J gene: TRBJ2-3
CDR3 protein: CASQSGTSTDTQYF
CDR3 DNA: TGCGCCAGTCAAAGCGGAACTAGCACAGATACGCAGTATTTT

V gene: TRBV15
D gene: NA
clone size: NA
J gene: TRBJ2-5
CDR3 protein: CATSRDRGETQYF
CDR3 DNA: TGTGCCACCAGCAGGGATAGGGGAGAGACCCAGTACTTC

V gene: TRBV10-1
D gene: NA
clone size: NA
J gene: TRBJ2-5
CDR3 protein: CATHRDGQQETQYF
CDR3 DNA: TGCGCCACCCACCGGGATGGGCAACAAGAGACCCAGTACTTC

V gene: TRBV28
D gene: TRBD1
clone size: NA
J gene: TRBJ1-5
CDR3 protein: CASSWGTGVGQPQHF
CDR3 DNA: TGTGCCAGCAGTTGGGGGACAGGGGTCGGGCAGCCCCAGCATTTT

V gene: TRBV5-8
D gene: NA
clone size: NA
J gene: TRBJ2-1
CDR3 protein: CASLRRSSGEGAYNEQFF
CDR3 DNA: TGTGCCAGTCTCAGAAGGTCTAGCGGAGAGGGGGCCTACAATGAGCAGTTCTTC

V gene: TRBV18
D gene: TRBD1
clone size: NA
J gene: TRBJ1-6
CDR3 protein: CASSRQGLDNSPLHF
CDR3 DNA: TGTGCCAGCTCGCGACAGGGGCTGGATAATTCACCCCTCCACTTT

V gene: TRBV20-1
D gene: NA
clone size: NA
J gene: TRBJ1-1
CDR3 protein: CSARLTEAFF
CDR3 DNA: TGCAGTGCTAGATTGACAGAAGCTTTCTTT